This is a list of T cell receptor beta chains from one sample in a study of cytomegalovirus exposure and HLA in healthy donors. Profiled with immunoSEQ multiplex PCR; TCRdb holds only in-frame clones, not every one. The data hold some 130,000 clones, with roughly 80% observed a single time. The specimen was PBMCs. These receptors all stem from a young man in good health and CMV-seronegative. Each CDR3 is given with its conserved first and last residue. D genes are given only for firm matches. A clone size is listed for some rows: how often the clone was seen (once, few, many), or a class if it is expanded.

J: TRBJ2-7; size: -; length: 12; D: -; V: TRBV29-1; CDR3: CSVVQEIYEQYF; DNA: TGCAGCGTCGTACAGGAAATCTACGAGCAGTACTTC
J: TRBJ2-5; size: -; length: 14; D: -; V: TRBV2; CDR3: CASSPQEADQTQYF; DNA: TGTGCCAGCAGTCCTCAAGAGGCAGATCAGACCCAGTACTTC
J: TRBJ2-2; size: -; length: 19; D: TRBD2; V: TRBV9; CDR3: CASSRGVREREGFAGELFF; DNA: TGTGCCAGCAGCCGAGGGGTTCGGGAGCGGGAGGGGTTCGCCGGGGAGCTGTTTTTT
J: TRBJ2-7; size: -; length: 14; D: TRBD2; V: TRBV30; CDR3: CAWSKGAGAYEQYF; DNA: TGTGCCTGGAGTAAAGGGGCGGGAGCCTACGAGCAGTACTTC
J: TRBJ2-1; size: -; length: 14; D: -; V: TRBV7-9; CDR3: CASSLAELAYEQFF; DNA: TGTGCCAGCAGCTTAGCGGAGCTAGCATATGAGCAGTTCTTC
J: TRBJ2-7; size: -; length: 14; D: -; V: TRBV30; CDR3: CAWRKTGISYEQYF; DNA: TGTGCCTGGAGAAAAACAGGAATCTCCTACGAGCAGTACTTC
J: TRBJ1-5; size: few; length: 14; D: TRBD1; V: TRBV27; CDR3: CASSRTGGDQPQHF; DNA: TGTGCCAGCAGTCGGACAGGCGGGGACCAGCCCCAGCATTTT
J: TRBJ1-2; size: -; length: 12; D: -; V: TRBV6-1; CDR3: CASSGWTRGYTF; DNA: TGTGCCAGCAGTGGTTGGACTCGGGGCTACACCTTC
J: TRBJ1-5; size: few; length: 13; D: -; V: TRBV7-9; CDR3: CASMGPGNQPQHF; DNA: TGTGCCAGTATGGGCCCGGGGAATCAGCCCCAGCATTTT
J: TRBJ2-1; size: -; length: 12; D: -; V: TRBV27; CDR3: CASYRTNNEQFF; DNA: TGTGCCAGCTATAGGACTAACAATGAGCAGTTCTTC
J: TRBJ2-7; size: once; length: 15; D: TRBD1; V: TRBV5-1; CDR3: CASREGQGISYEQYF; DNA: TGCGCCAGCAGAGAGGGACAGGGGATCTCCTACGAGCAGTACTTC
J: TRBJ2-1; size: -; length: 13; D: -; V: TRBV6-6; CDR3: CASSYLPYNEQFF; DNA: TGTGCCAGCAGTTACCTCCCTTACAATGAGCAGTTCTTC
J: TRBJ2-1; size: once; length: 13; D: -; V: TRBV5-4; CDR3: CASSSGNYNEQFF; DNA: TGTGCCAGCAGCAGCGGCAACTACAATGAGCAGTTCTTC
J: TRBJ2-3; size: -; length: 11; D: -; V: TRBV20-1; CDR3: CSAPVVDTQYF; DNA: TGCAGTGCTCCGGTGGTAGATACGCAGTATTTT
J: TRBJ2-2; size: -; length: 15; D: TRBD2; V: TRBV7-6; CDR3: CASSISGSGTGELFF; DNA: TGTGCCAGCAGCATTAGCGGGAGCGGGACCGGGGAGCTGTTTTTT
J: TRBJ1-4; size: few; length: 15; D: -; V: TRBV5-1; CDR3: CASSFQTGENEKLFF; DNA: TGCGCCAGCAGCTTCCAGACAGGCGAAAATGAAAAACTGTTTTTT
J: TRBJ2-6; size: once; length: 13; D: -; V: TRBV29-1; CDR3: CSGAVSGANVLTF; DNA: TGCAGCGGGGCCGTCTCTGGGGCCAACGTCCTGACTTTC
J: TRBJ1-2; size: -; length: 14; D: -; V: TRBV9; CDR3: CASTPAGDSYGYTF; DNA: TGTGCCAGCACCCCCGCTGGGGACTCCTATGGCTACACCTTC
J: TRBJ2-2; size: -; length: 15; D: TRBD1; V: TRBV27; CDR3: CASSYGQGRTGELFF; DNA: TGTGCCAGCAGTTACGGACAGGGGAGGACCGGGGAGCTGTTTTTT
J: TRBJ1-2; size: -; length: 19; D: -; V: TRBV9; CDR3: CASSVGGVMRVGFDYGYTF; DNA: TGTGCCAGCAGCGTAGGAGGCGTCATGAGGGTAGGATTCGACTATGGCTACACCTTC
J: TRBJ1-2; size: -; length: 12; D: -; V: TRBV2; CDR3: CASSAGGYGYTF; DNA: TGTGCCAGCAGCGCGGGCGGCTATGGCTACACCTTC
J: TRBJ1-1; size: -; length: 16; D: -; V: TRBV12-5; CDR3: CASGLPKDTMNTEAFF; DNA: TGTGCTAGTGGTTTACCGAAGGACACAATGAACACTGAAGCTTTCTTT
J: TRBJ1-1; size: -; length: 13; D: TRBD1; V: TRBV7-2; CDR3: CATHRDRNTEAFF; DNA: TGTGCCACCCACCGGGACAGGAACACTGAAGCTTTCTTT
J: TRBJ2-7; size: -; length: 13; D: -; V: TRBV27; CDR3: CASSPQGGQGQYF; DNA: TGTGCCAGCAGTCCTCAGGGAGGTCAAGGGCAGTACTTC
J: TRBJ1-5; size: -; length: 16; D: -; V: TRBV7-8; CDR3: CASSFLEHGQNQPQHF; DNA: TGTGCCAGCAGCTTTCTCGAGCACGGTCAAAATCAGCCCCAGCATTTT
J: TRBJ1-4; size: few; length: 15; D: TRBD1; V: TRBV4-1; CDR3: CASSQGDRLKEKLFF; DNA: TGCGCCAGCAGCCAAGGGGACAGGTTAAAAGAAAAACTGTTTTTT
J: TRBJ2-1; size: -; length: 15; D: TRBD2; V: TRBV6-1; CDR3: CARRLAGENYNEQFF; DNA: TGTGCCAGAAGACTAGCGGGAGAAAACTACAATGAGCAGTTCTTC
J: TRBJ1-2; size: -; length: 15; D: -; V: TRBV5-1; CDR3: CASQVTGGGNYGYTF; DNA: TGCGCCAGCCAAGTCACCGGGGGGGGTAACTATGGCTACACCTTC
J: TRBJ2-5; size: -; length: 15; D: TRBD2; V: TRBV7-2; CDR3: CASSFQSGKQETQYF; DNA: TGTGCCAGCAGCTTCCAAAGCGGGAAGCAAGAGACCCAGTACTTC
J: TRBJ2-7; size: -; length: 15; D: TRBD2; V: TRBV5-1; CDR3: CASSFAPTSGNEQYF; DNA: TGCGCCAGCAGCTTTGCACCTACTAGCGGGAACGAGCAGTACTTC
J: TRBJ2-7; size: -; length: 16; D: TRBD2; V: TRBV28; CDR3: CASSFPPGRVPYEQYF; DNA: TGTGCCAGCAGTTTTCCCCCCGGGAGGGTTCCCTACGAGCAGTACTTC
J: TRBJ1-4; size: few; length: 14; D: -; V: TRBV6-5; CDR3: CASSYRGREEKLFF; DNA: TGTGCCAGCAGTTACCGGGGAAGAGAAGAAAAACTGTTTTTT
J: TRBJ2-1; size: -; length: 15; D: TRBD2; V: TRBV29-1; CDR3: CSAWEGTSGYNEQFF; DNA: TGCAGCGCCTGGGAAGGGACTAGCGGATACAATGAGCAGTTCTTC
J: TRBJ2-1; size: -; length: 13; D: TRBD1; V: TRBV11-3; CDR3: CASSRGQENEQFF; DNA: TGTGCCAGCAGCAGGGGACAGGAGAATGAGCAGTTCTTC
J: TRBJ1-4; size: -; length: 14; D: TRBD1; V: TRBV7-7; CDR3: CASSSGTGGEKLFF; DNA: TGTGCTAGCAGCTCCGGGACAGGAGGTGAAAAACTGTTTTTT
J: TRBJ2-2; size: -; length: 11; D: -; V: TRBV2; CDR3: CASSGRGELFF; DNA: TGTGCCAGCAGTGGGCGGGGGGAGCTGTTTTTT
J: TRBJ2-3; size: once; length: 14; D: -; V: TRBV7-9; CDR3: CASSSLYSRDTQYF; DNA: TGTGCCAGCAGCTCCCTTTATTCCAGGGATACGCAGTATTTT
J: TRBJ2-3; size: -; length: 14; D: -; V: TRBV27; CDR3: CASSLFTGADTQYF; DNA: TGTGCCAGCAGCCTTTTTACCGGGGCAGATACGCAGTATTTT
J: TRBJ1-2; size: -; length: 12; D: -; V: TRBV5-8; CDR3: CASSTGDYGYTF; DNA: TGTGCCAGCTCCACAGGAGACTATGGCTACACCTTC
J: TRBJ2-7; size: few; length: 15; D: TRBD2; V: TRBV19; CDR3: CASSESLAGYYEQYF; DNA: TGTGCCAGCTCCGAATCACTAGCGGGTTACTACGAGCAGTACTTC
J: TRBJ1-5; size: few; length: 13; D: -; V: TRBV5-4; CDR3: CASSLGGDQPQHF; DNA: TGTGCCAGCAGCTTGGGGGGAGATCAGCCCCAGCATTTT
J: TRBJ2-7; size: -; length: 17; D: TRBD2; V: TRBV18; CDR3: CASSPGTSGSYSYEQYF; DNA: TGTGCCAGCTCACCCGGGACTAGCGGGAGTTACTCCTACGAGCAGTACTTC
J: TRBJ2-7; size: -; length: 15; D: TRBD2; V: TRBV4-1; CDR3: CASSHAGTSGYEQYF; DNA: TGCGCCAGCAGCCATGCCGGGACTAGCGGGTACGAGCAGTACTTC
J: TRBJ2-5; size: -; length: 14; D: -; V: TRBV6-5; CDR3: CASSKTGRGETQYF; DNA: TGTGCCAGCAGCAAAACAGGGAGAGGGGAGACCCAGTACTTC
J: TRBJ1-5; size: -; length: 15; D: -; V: TRBV15; CDR3: CATSRPDTINQPQHF; DNA: TGTGCCACCAGCCGACCGGACACGATAAATCAGCCCCAGCATTTT
J: TRBJ2-1; size: -; length: 15; D: -; V: TRBV30; CDR3: CAWRYGNFRDNEQFF; DNA: TGTGCCTGGAGATATGGAAATTTTCGGGACAATGAGCAGTTCTTC
J: TRBJ2-2; size: medium-sized; length: 15; D: TRBD2; V: TRBV29-1; CDR3: CSVQGTSGNTGELFF; DNA: TGCAGCGTCCAAGGGACTAGCGGGAACACCGGGGAGCTGTTTTTT
J: TRBJ2-5; size: -; length: 14; D: TRBD2; V: TRBV30; CDR3: CAWSGGGPQETQYF; DNA: TGTGCCTGGTCGGGAGGGGGGCCCCAAGAGACCCAGTACTTC